This TCR beta chain is from a study of T-cell reconstitution after alpha-beta-depleted transplantation in children listed by TCRdb under 2016. In the study overall: T-cell immune reconstitution after TCRalphabeta/CD19-depleted allogeneic hematopoietic cell transplantation in children was quantitatively tracked in the study by means of TCR repertoire profiling. What the study reported, not specific to this receptor: Hyperexpanded clone frequencies declined over subsequent months; after one year, T-cell counts and TCRbeta diversity were mostly attributed to newly produced T cells. In some patients, the high TCRbeta diversity seen at day 60 was put down to recipient T cells and intrathymic progenitors that had survived conditioning. Apparently early alphabetaT-cell count recovery about two months after transplant reportedly relied on only several hundred rapidly expanded clones derived from non-depleted graft cells.

Preparation of the library involved PCR. Sequencing used an Illumina HiSeq 2500. TCR libraries were prepared with molecular barcoding, using unique molecular identifiers to normalize TCRbeta repertoire quantification. TCRdb reworked the public reads: Q25 trimming with fastp, MiXCR clone assembly, productive beta chains retained. Records with the same CDR3 protein are collapsed into one entry carrying the most frequent genes and DNA. The sample table contains fewer than 700,000 distinct CDR3 sequences; only one count was recorded for under 15% of them. The ten largest clones add up to 2.2% of the sample. The sample holds many counts of this clonotype. What this receptor recognizes is not known. There are no base qualities to consult, and no much larger clone falls within one base. The treatment or condition label on this specimen signifies: allogeneic hematopoietic cell transplantation with graft depleted of TCRalphabeta T cells and CD19 B cells. Transplant recipients were children who received TCRalphabeta/CD19-depleted allogeneic hematopoietic cell grafts.

The sample here was PBMCs, mostly from graft donor cells, taken 360 days after TCRalphabeta/CD19-depleted stem cell transplant. This TCR came from a male patient between 5 and 17 years old who had a stem cell transplant for acute myeloid leukemia, so the T cells may come from the graft donor.

The nucleotides are TGTGCCAGCAGAGGGTGGGTAGCGGGGGACACCGGGGAGCTGTTTTTT. It translates to CASRGWVAGDTGELFF. The chain was built from TRBV6-5 and TRBJ2-2; TRBD2 fits 9 bases in the junction. Sequences MNHEY (CDR1) and SVGAGI (CDR2) are obtained from the germline V gene. The CDR3 numbers 16 residues from cysteine through phenylalanine. Just CDR3 DNA is preserved here, 48 bases in frame from base 1. Trimmed from V: 6 bases; trimmed from J: 3 bases; junction bases lacking a gene match: 8.